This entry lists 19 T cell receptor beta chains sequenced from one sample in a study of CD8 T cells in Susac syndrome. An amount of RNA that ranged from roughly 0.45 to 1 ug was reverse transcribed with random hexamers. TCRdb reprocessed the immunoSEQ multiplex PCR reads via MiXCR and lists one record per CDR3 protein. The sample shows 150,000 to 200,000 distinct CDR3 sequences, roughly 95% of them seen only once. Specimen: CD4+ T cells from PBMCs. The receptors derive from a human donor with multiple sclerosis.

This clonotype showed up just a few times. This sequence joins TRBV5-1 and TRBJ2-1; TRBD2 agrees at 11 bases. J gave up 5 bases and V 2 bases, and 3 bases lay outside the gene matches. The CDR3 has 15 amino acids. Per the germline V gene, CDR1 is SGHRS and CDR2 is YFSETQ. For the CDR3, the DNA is TGCGCCAGCAGCTTTACTAGCGGGGGAAACAATGAGCAGTTCTTC. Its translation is CASSFTSGGNNEQFF.

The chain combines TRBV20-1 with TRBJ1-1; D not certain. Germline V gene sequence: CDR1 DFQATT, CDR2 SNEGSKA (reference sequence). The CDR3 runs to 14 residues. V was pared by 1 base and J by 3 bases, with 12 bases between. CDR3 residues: CSARGNLGYTEAFF. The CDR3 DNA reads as TGCAGTGCTAGAGGGAACCTTGGGTACACTGAAGCTTTCTTT.

The CDR3 DNA sequence: TGTGCCATCAGAAGAGGACTAGCGGGAGGGGAGGATACGCAGTATTTT. It specifies CAIRRGLAGGEDTQYF. This rearrangement joins TRBV10-3 to TRBJ2-3; 15 bases are a match to TRBD2. J lost 6 bases, V lost 6 bases, and 7 bases had no gene match. The CDR3 spans 16 residues. The germline V gene encodes CDR1 ENHRY and CDR2 SYGVKD.

CDR3 DNA sequence: TGTGCCAGTAGTCCGTTCCCCAGGGATCCGAACACTGAAGCTTTCTTT. This encodes CASSPFPRDPNTEAFF. The V call is TRBV19, the J call TRBJ1-1, with a weak D call TRBD1 (5 bases). There are 16 residues in the CDR3. V dropped 5 bases and J dropped 1 base, with 17 bases sitting between them. Germline V gene sequence: CDR1 LNHDA, CDR2 SQIVND (reference sequence).

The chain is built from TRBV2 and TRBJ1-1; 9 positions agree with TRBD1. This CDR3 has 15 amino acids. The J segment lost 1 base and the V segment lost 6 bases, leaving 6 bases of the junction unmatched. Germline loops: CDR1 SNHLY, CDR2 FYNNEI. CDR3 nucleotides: TGTGCCAGCAGGATCGGGACAGGGCAGAACACTGAAGCTTTCTTT. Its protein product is CASRIGTGQNTEAFF.

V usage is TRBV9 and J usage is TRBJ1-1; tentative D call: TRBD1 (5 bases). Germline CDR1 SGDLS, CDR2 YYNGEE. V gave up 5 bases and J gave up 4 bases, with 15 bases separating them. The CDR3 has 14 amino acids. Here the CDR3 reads CASSSSQVGTEAFF. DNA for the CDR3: TGTGCCAGCAGTTCTTCACAGGTAGGCACTGAAGCTTTCTTT.

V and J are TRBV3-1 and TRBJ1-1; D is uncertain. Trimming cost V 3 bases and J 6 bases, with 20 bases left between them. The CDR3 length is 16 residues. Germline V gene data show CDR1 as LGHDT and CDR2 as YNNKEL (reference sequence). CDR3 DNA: TGTGCCAGCAGCCACAATAGCCGAGCGGGAGTCGCTGAAGCTTTCTTT. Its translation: CASSHNSRAGVAEAFF. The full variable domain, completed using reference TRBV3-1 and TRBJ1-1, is DTAVSQTPKYLVTQMGNDKSIKCEQNLGHDTMYWYKQDSKKFLKIMFSYNNKELIINETVPNRFSPKSPDKAHLNLHINSLELGDSAVYFCASSHNSRAGVAEAFFGQGTRLTVV.

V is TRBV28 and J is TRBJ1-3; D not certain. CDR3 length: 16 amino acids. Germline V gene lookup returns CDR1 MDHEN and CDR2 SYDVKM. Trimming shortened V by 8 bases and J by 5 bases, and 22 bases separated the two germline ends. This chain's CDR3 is CASHDLTLSRRNTIYF. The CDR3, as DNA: TGTGCCAGCCACGACCTTACATTATCTAGGAGAAACACCATATATTTT.

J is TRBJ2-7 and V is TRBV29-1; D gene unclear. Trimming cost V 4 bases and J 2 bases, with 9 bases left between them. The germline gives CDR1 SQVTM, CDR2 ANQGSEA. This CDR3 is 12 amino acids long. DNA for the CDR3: TGCAGCGTTGGGGATAGTACCTACGAGCAGTACTTC. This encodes CSVGDSTYEQYF.

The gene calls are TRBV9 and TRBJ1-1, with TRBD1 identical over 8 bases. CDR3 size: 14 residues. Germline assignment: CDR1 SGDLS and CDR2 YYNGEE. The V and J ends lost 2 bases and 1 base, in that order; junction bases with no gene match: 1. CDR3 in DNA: TGTGCCAGCAGCGTGACAGGGGAGAACACTGAAGCTTTCTTT. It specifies CASSVTGENTEAFF.

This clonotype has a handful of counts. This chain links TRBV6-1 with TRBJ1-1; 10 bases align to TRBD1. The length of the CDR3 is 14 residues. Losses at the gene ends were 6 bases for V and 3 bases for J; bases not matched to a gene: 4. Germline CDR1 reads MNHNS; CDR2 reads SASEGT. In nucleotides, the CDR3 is TGTGCCAGCAGCAGACAGGGGGCGGACACTGAAGCTTTCTTT. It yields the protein CASSRQGADTEAFF.

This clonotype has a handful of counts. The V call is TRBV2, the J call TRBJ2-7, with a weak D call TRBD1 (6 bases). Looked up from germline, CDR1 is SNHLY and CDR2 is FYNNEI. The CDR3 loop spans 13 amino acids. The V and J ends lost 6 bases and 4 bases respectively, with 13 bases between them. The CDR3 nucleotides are TGTGCCAGCAGCGGGACATTGGGGTACGAGCAGTACTTC. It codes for CASSGTLGYEQYF.

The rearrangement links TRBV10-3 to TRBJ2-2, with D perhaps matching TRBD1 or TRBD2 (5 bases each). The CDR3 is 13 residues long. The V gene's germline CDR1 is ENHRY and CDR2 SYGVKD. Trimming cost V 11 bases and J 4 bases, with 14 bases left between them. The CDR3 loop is CAATGTTTGELFF. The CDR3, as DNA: TGTGCCGCAACCGGGACGACCACCGGGGAGCTGTTTTTT.

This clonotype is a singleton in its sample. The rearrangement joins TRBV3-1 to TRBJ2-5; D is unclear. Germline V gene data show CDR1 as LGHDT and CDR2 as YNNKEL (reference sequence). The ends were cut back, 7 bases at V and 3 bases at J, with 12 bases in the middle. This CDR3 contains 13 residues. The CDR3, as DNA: TGTGCCAGCAATCTAAGGGCCGAAGAGACCCAGTACTTC. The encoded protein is CASNLRAEETQYF.

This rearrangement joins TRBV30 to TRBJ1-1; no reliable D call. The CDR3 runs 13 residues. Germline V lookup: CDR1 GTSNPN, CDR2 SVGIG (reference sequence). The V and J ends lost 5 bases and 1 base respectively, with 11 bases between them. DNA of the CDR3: TGTGCCTGGGATCGGGGAGGGAACACTGAAGCTTTCTTT. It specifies CAWDRGGNTEAFF.

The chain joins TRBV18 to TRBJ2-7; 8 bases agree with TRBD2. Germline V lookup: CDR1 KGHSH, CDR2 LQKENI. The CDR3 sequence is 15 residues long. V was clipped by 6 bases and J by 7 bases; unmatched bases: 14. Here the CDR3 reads CASSPIPGGQGEQYF. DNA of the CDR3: TGTGCCAGCTCCCCCATCCCGGGAGGGCAGGGGGAGCAGTACTTC.

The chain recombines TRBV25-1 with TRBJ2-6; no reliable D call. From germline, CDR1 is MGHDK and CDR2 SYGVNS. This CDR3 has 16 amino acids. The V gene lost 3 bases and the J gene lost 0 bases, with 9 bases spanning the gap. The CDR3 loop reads CASSDDLNSGANVLTF. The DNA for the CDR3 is TGTGCCAGCAGTGATGATTTGAACTCTGGGGCCAACGTCCTGACTTTC.

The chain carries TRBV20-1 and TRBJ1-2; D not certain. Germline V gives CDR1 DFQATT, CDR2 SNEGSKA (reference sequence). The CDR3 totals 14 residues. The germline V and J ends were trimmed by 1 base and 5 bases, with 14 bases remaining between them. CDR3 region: CSARAIERRYGYTF. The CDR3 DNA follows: TGCAGTGCTAGAGCCATCGAGAGACGGTATGGCTACACCTTC.

CDR3 sequence reads: CSGGGDTQYF. The CDR3 nucleotides read TGCAGCGGGGGGGGAGATACGCAGTATTTT. The chain uses TRBV29-1 and TRBJ2-3, with TRBD2 matching 7 bases. Germline trimming cut 7 bases from V and 5 bases from J; bases unmatched to any gene: 0. The germline CDR1 and CDR2 sequences are SQVTM and ANQGSEA. CDR3 length equals 10 residues.